This paragraph covers one TCR beta chain sequence. Residents of 24 US areas, aged roughly 18 to 89 years, made up the participants. The V gene lost 6 bases and the J gene lost 4 bases, with 10 bases spanning the gap. The CDR3 sequence is 13 residues long. Per the germline V gene, CDR1 is SNHLY and CDR2 is FYNNEI. In the authors' workflow: Nucleated cell number was recorded as an estimate derived from reference gene primer amplification. The method was immunoSEQ multiplex PCR; TCRdb's version includes in-frame clones alone and lacks a portion of them. V and J calls and clone size follow that table, whereas D and trimming were derived from the DNA. The table has about 240,000 clones, 86% seen once. These data belong to a study of blood T cell repertoires in COVID-19. Overall study context: The study drew acute and convalescent COVID-19 samples from the United States, Italy and Spain. T cells, B-cell-depleted T cells, or PBMCs supplied cDNA or gDNA.

What was sequenced was PBMCs or T cells enriched from blood (not recorded which). The chain links TRBV2 to TRBJ2-1; D might be TRBD1 (5 bases). This clonotype was obtained from a woman aged 40 to 49 with acute COVID-19. The CDR3 is CASRVTAYNEQFF. The CDR3 DNA reads TGTGCCAGCAGGGTGACAGCTTACAATGAGCAGTTCTTC.